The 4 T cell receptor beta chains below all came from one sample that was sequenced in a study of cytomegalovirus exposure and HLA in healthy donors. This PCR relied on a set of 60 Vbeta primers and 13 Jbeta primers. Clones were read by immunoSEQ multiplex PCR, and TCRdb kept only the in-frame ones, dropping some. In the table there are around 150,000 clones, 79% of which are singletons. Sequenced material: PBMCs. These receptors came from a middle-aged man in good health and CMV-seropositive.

The CDR3 DNA reads TGTGCCAGCAGTGGGGCTCGCTCCTACAATGAGCAGTTCTTC. Translating it yields CASSGARSYNEQFF. The chain uses TRBV11-3 and TRBJ2-1, with D perhaps matching TRBD1 (5 bases). Per the germline V gene, CDR1 is SGHNT and CDR2 is YENEEA. The CDR3 length is 14 residues. V gave up 6 bases and J gave up 0 bases, with 9 bases separating them.

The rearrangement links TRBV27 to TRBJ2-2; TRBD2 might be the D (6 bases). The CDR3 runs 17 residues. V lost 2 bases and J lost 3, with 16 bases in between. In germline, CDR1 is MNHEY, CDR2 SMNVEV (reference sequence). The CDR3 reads CASSLGWGVKDTGELFF. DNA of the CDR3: TGTGCCAGCAGTTTAGGGTGGGGGGTCAAGGACACCGGGGAGCTGTTTTTT.

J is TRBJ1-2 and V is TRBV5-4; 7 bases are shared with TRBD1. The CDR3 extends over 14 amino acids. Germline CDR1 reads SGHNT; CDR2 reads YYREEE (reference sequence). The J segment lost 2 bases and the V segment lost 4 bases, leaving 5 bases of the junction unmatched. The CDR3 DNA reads TGTGCCAGCAGCCCAAAGACAGGGAACTATGGCTACACCTTC. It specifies CASSPKTGNYGYTF.

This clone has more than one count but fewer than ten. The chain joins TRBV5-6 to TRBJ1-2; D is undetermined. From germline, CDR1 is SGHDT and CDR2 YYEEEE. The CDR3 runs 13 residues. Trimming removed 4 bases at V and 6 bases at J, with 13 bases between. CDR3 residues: CASSNPGENGYTF. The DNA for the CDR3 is TGTGCCAGCAGCAACCCCGGGGAAAATGGCTACACCTTC.